This T cell receptor (beta chain) emerged from a study of OX40 agonist ivuxolimab in advanced cancers. Germline V gives CDR1 SQVTM, CDR2 ANQGSEA. After removal of 6 bases from V and 0 bases from J, the junction contained 6 bases not matched to a gene. This CDR3 has 16 residues. Clones were read by immunoSEQ multiplex PCR, and TCRdb kept only the in-frame ones, dropping some. In the table there are 55,000 to 80,000 clones, roughly 88% of which are singletons. The sample was CD4+ or CD8+ T cells sorted from blood, taken in a trial of the OX40 agonist ivuxolimab. The sequence was obtained from an adult with an advanced solid tumor such as melanoma, head and neck, liver or kidney cancer. The chain carries TRBV29-1 and TRBJ2-1, with TRBD2 matching over 12 bases. CDR3 coding DNA: TGCAGCGTGACCGGACTAGCGGGGCTCTCCTACAATGAGCAGTTCTTC. It encodes CSVTGLAGLSYNEQFF.